These 17 T cell receptor beta chains share one sample of origin, sequenced in a study of T cell repertoires in cytomegalovirus infection. TCRdb reprocessed the reads via MiXCR and lists one record per CDR3 protein. The table shows approximately 280,000 distinct CDR3 sequences, with approximately 22% occurring only once. These receptors' antigens are unknown. This specimen consisted of cultured PBMCs, obtained from culture after CMV antigen stimulation. These receptors came from a human donor in good health (CMV status not recorded). Some clones in this sample may be carry-over from other donors' samples.

The chain is built from TRBV7-9 and TRBJ2-6; a weak D match, TRBD2 (5 bases). Germline values: CDR1 SEHNR, CDR2 FQNEAQ (reference sequence). V gave up 5 bases and J gave up 4 bases, with 18 bases separating them. There are 17 residues in the CDR3. The CDR3 sequence is CASSLPLGRAGANVLTF. The CDR3 DNA sequence: TGTGCCAGCAGCCTTCCCCTCGGGCGGGCCGGGGCCAACGTCCTGACTTTC.

The chain employs TRBV5-1 and TRBJ2-2; 10 bases align to TRBD2. Germline V lookup: CDR1 SGHRS, CDR2 YFSETQ. V gave up 6 bases and J gave up 6 bases; unmatched junction bases: 5. The CDR3 consists of 14 residues. The CDR3 loop is CASKREGASGELFF. In DNA form, the CDR3 reads TGCGCCAGCAAGCGGGAGGGGGCTTCCGGGGAGCTGTTTTTT.

The chain couples TRBV24-1 to TRBJ1-4, with 7 positions matching TRBD1. The CDR3 contains 15 residues. Losses at the gene ends were 4 bases for V and 1 base for J; bases not matched to a gene: 2. Germline assignment: CDR1 KGHDR and CDR2 SFDVKD. The CDR3 region is CATSDAGGTNEKLFF. DNA for the CDR3: TGTGCCACCAGTGACGCAGGGGGAACTAATGAAAAACTGTTTTTT.

This clonotype was seen a few times. J is TRBJ1-5 and V is TRBV28, with D uncertain. Trimming removed 7 bases at V and 2 bases at J, with 18 bases between. CDR1 is MDHEN, CDR2 SYDVKM, per germline. The CDR3 contains 16 residues. CDR3 DNA: TGTGCCAGCAACGAGTTCCGCGGGGATGGCAATCAGCCCCAGCATTTT. Translated, it gives CASNEFRGDGNQPQHF.

In this sample, this clonotype turned up many times. The rearrangement joins TRBV7-2 to TRBJ2-1, with 10 bases matching TRBD2. V dropped 7 bases and J dropped 8; count of bases not matched to a gene: 5. Germline assignment: CDR1 SGHTA and CDR2 FQGNSA. CDR3 size: 13 residues. The CDR3 region has the DNA TGTGCCAGCAAGGTAGCGGGAGGAGATGAGCAGTTCTTC. It yields the protein CASKVAGGDEQFF.

This clonotype has at least ten counts. The V call is TRBV7-2, the J call TRBJ2-1; no clear D gene. V gave up 3 bases and J gave up 6 bases, with 6 bases separating them. The length of the CDR3 is 12 residues. Germline CDR1 is SGHTA and CDR2 is FQGNSA. CDR3: CASSFGPNEQFF. In nucleotides, the CDR3 is TGTGCCAGCAGCTTCGGGCCCAATGAGCAGTTCTTC. Filled out from reference TRBV7-2 and TRBJ2-1, the complete variable domain reads GAGVSQSPSNKVTEKGKDVELRCDPISGHTALYWYRQSLGQGLEFLIYFQGNSAPDKSGLPSDRFSAERTGGSVSTLTIQRTQQEDSAVYLCASSFGPNEQFFGPGTRLTVL.

The chain has TRBV27 and TRBJ2-7, with D perhaps TRBD2 (6 bases). In germline, CDR1 is MNHEY, CDR2 SMNVEV (reference sequence). The CDR3 extends over 16 amino acids. Trimming took off 3 bases at V and 4 bases at J, with 19 bases between the two ends. In DNA form, the CDR3 reads TGTGCCAGCAGTTTTACGGGGGAAGATTGGACGTACGAGCAGTACGTC. Its translation is CASSFTGEDWTYEQYV.

This clonotype was detected a few times. The J gene is TRBJ1-1, the V gene TRBV7-9, with 9 bases aligning to TRBD1. CDR1 is SEHNR, CDR2 FQNEAQ, per germline (reference sequence). Trimming at V came to 6 bases and at J to 2 bases, leaving 1 base not matched to a gene. This CDR3 contains 13 residues. The CDR3 loop reads CASRTGGNTEAFF. Here the CDR3 DNA reads TGTGCCAGCAGGACAGGGGGAAACACTGAAGCTTTCTTT.

There are many counts of this clonotype. The V call is TRBV7-8, the J call TRBJ2-4; D might be TRBD1 (6 bases). Germline values: CDR1 SGHVS, CDR2 FQNEAQ. The CDR3 has 17 residues. V gave up 4 bases and J gave up 0 bases, with 16 bases separating them. The CDR3 DNA sequence: TGTGCCAGCAGCTCCCACAGGGACCAGGGAGCCAAAAACATTCAGTACTTC. Its protein product is CASSSHRDQGAKNIQYF.

This clonotype was counted many times. The V and J genes are TRBV7-2 and TRBJ2-3, with 14 bases identical to TRBD2. V lost 1 base, J lost 5 bases, and 2 bases stayed unmatched. This CDR3 has 16 residues. CDR1 SGHTA and CDR2 FQGNSA come from the germline V gene. In DNA form, the CDR3 reads TGTGCCAGCAGCTTAGGACTAGCGGGAGGGGGAGATACGCAGTATTTT. It yields the protein CASSLGLAGGGDTQYF.

This clonotype was detected a few times. The V gene is TRBV4-3, the J gene TRBJ1-2; D ambiguous. The germline CDR1 and CDR2 sequences are LGHNA and YSLEER. V lost 0 bases and J 0 bases, leaving 8 bases between the germline ends. This CDR3 has 15 amino acids. The CDR3 region is CASSQEHRSNYGYTF. The CDR3 nucleotides read TGCGCCAGCAGCCAAGAACATCGATCTAACTATGGCTACACCTTC.

The chain carries TRBV13 and TRBJ2-1; TRBD1 matches 7 bases. Per germline, CDR1 PRHDT and CDR2 FYEKMQ (reference sequence). Losses at the gene ends were 5 bases for V and 8 bases for J; bases not matched to a gene: 9. The CDR3 has 14 amino acids. The CDR3 is CASSPPGQGDEQFF. CDR3 bases: TGTGCCAGCAGCCCTCCGGGCCAGGGGGATGAGCAGTTCTTC. Based on the CDR3 plus reference TRBV13 and TRBJ2-1, the full variable domain is AAGVIQSPRHLIKEKRETATLKCYPIPRHDTVYWYQQGPGQDPQFLISFYEKMQSDKGSIPDRFSAQQFSDYHSELNMSSLELGDSALYFCASSPPGQGDEQFFGPGTRLTVL.

The CDR3 loop is CASRGLAGGGTDTQYF. In nucleotides, the CDR3 is TGTGCCAGCAGGGGACTAGCGGGAGGAGGGACAGATACGCAGTATTTT. The J gene is TRBJ2-3, the V gene TRBV5-4; 15 bases are a match to TRBD2. V lost 5 bases to trimming and J lost 3 bases; unmatched junction nucleotides: 4. Germline CDR1 is SGHNT and CDR2 is YYREEE (reference sequence). CDR3 size: 16 residues.

This clonotype turned up a few times. V usage is TRBV19 and J usage is TRBJ1-5; D is perhaps TRBD1 (5 bases). V lost 7 bases and J lost 4, with 11 bases in between. There are 13 residues in the CDR3. Germline V CDR1 and CDR2: LNHDA, SQIVND (reference sequence). CDR3 nucleotides: TGTGCCAGTAACGGGGCCGGTAATCAGCCCCAGCATTTT. Protein sequence: CASNGAGNQPQHF.

This clonotype was recorded many times. The rearrangement links TRBV7-2 to TRBJ1-2; no clear D gene. Germline lookup yields CDR1 SGHTA and CDR2 FQGNSA. Deletions cut 5 bases from V and 8 bases from J, with 21 bases between. The CDR3 runs 15 residues. Written as DNA, the CDR3 is TGTGCCAGCAGCAAATGGGCCGCCTCGCTTATGGGCTACACCTTC. It specifies CASSKWAASLMGYTF.

The V call is TRBV5-1, the J call TRBJ2-1, with 12 nucleotides matching TRBD2. The CDR3 has 15 residues. CDR1 is SGHRS, CDR2 YFSETQ, per germline. The V and J ends lost 4 bases and 8 bases, in that order; junction bases with no gene match: 7. The CDR3 DNA follows: TGCGCCAGCAGCGGCCTAGCGGGAGGGTTCGATGAGCAGTTCTTC. This encodes CASSGLAGGFDEQFF.

V and J are TRBV7-9 and TRBJ1-4; possible D gene TRBD1, 5 bases. Trimming removed 4 bases from V and 7 bases from J, with 10 bases in between. In germline, CDR1 is SEHNR, CDR2 FQNEAQ (reference sequence). The CDR3 totals 13 residues. CDR3 in DNA: TGTGCCAGCAGCTCGGGGGTGGGTGAAAAACTGTTTTTT. This sequence encodes CASSSGVGEKLFF.